The 2 T cell receptor beta chains presented below share a single source sample, sequenced in a study of blood T cell repertoires in COVID-19. Libraries were prepared by immunoSEQ multiplex PCR; TCRdb keeps only in-frame clonotypes and omits some of them. This sample has 90,000 to 100,000 clones; about 80% occur once, and the top ten carry approximately 20%. Sequencing was performed on peripheral blood. The receptors were sampled from an older man with acute or convalescent COVID-19.

As to this clone: The same CDR3 arises from other DNA sequences in this sample as well. This rearrangement joins TRBV5-4 to TRBJ2-7, with 8 bases that match TRBD2. CDR1 and CDR2 from the germline V gene are SGHNT and YYREEE (reference sequence). The CDR3 runs 13 residues. The V and J ends lost 0 bases and 6 bases, in that order; junction bases with no gene match: 2. The CDR3 spells CASSLAGGSEQYF. The CDR3, as DNA: TGTGCCAGCAGCTTGGCGGGAGGGTCCGAGCAGTACTTC. Combining the CDR3 with reference TRBV5-4 and TRBJ2-7 gives the whole variable domain ETGVTQSPTHLIKTRGQQVTLRCSSQSGHNTVSWYQQALGQGPQFIFQYYREEENGRGNFPPRFSGLQFPNYSSELNVNALELDDSALYLCASSLAGGSEQYFGPGTRLTVT.

The V and J genes are TRBV5-6 and TRBJ2-5; 7 nucleotides match TRBD2. There are 16 residues in the CDR3. Germline CDR1 reads SGHDT; CDR2 reads YYEEEE. The J segment lost 5 bases and the V segment lost 4 bases, leaving 14 bases of the junction unmatched. The CDR3: CASSDNKLGGLETQYF. CDR3 nucleotide sequence: TGTGCCAGCAGCGATAATAAGTTGGGGGGGTTGGAGACCCAGTACTTC.